This T cell receptor (beta chain) was obtained from a study of blood T cells in healthy people across ages. For the second PCR, which ran for about 6 to 11 cycles, a sample-barcoded 5' primer and a J-beta primer mix were used. TCRdb reprocessed the 5' RACE reads with MiXCR, giving one entry per CDR3 protein. Among roughly 1.4 million distinct CDR3 sequences listed, almost 60% were seen once. A word on this clonotype: The antigen remains undetermined.

General study findings and limits: Investigators viewed diversity estimates from one million T cells as underestimates, the study reported.

This TCR was recovered from a young man in good health. Input material: blood.

The CDR3 DNA sequence: TGTGCCAGCAGCCAAGATAGGGCCGGGGGTCGAGTGCATTTT. Translated: CASSQDRAGGRVHF. This chain links TRBV3-1 with TRBJ1-5; D perhaps matches TRBD1 (5 bases). There are 14 residues in the CDR3. Looked up from germline, CDR1 is LGHDT and CDR2 is YNNKEL (reference sequence). V dropped 0 bases and J dropped 15 bases, with 18 bases sitting between them. Supplemented by reference TRBV3-1 and TRBJ1-5, the full variable domain reads DTAVSQTPKYLVTQMGNDKSIKCEQNLGHDTMYWYKQDSKKFLKIMFSYNNKELIINETVPNRFSPKSPDKAHLNLHINSLELGDSAVYFCASSQDRAGGRVHFGDGTRLSIL.